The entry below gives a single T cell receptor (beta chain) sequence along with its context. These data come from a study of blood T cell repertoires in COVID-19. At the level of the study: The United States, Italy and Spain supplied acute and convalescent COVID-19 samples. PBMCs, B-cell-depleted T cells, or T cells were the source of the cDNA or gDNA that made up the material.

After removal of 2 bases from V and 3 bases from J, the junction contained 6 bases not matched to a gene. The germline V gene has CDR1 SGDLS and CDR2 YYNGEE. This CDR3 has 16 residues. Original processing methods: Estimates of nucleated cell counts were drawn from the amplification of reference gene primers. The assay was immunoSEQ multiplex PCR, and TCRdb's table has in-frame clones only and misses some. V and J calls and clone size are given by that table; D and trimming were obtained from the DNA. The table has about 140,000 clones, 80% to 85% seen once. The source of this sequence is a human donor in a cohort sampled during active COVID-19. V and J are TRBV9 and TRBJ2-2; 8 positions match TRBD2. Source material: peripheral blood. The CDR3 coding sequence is TGTGCCAGCAGCGTTTCCAGCGGGAGTTACACCGGGGAGCTGTTTTTT. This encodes CASSVSSGSYTGELFF.